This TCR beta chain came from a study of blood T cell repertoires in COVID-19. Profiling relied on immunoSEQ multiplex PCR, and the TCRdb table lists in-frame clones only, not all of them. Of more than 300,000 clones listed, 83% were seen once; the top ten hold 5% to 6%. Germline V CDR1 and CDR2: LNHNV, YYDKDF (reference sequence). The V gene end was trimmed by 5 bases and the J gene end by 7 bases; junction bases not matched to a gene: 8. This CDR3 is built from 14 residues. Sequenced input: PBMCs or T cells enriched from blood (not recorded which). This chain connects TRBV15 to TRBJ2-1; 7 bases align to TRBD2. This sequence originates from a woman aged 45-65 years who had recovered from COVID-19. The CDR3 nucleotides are TGTGCCACCAGCTCAGTAGCGGGCCGAAATGAGCAGTTCTTC. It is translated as CATSSVAGRNEQFF. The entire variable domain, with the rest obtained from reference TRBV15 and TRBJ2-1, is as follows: DAMVIQNPRYQVTQFGKPVTLSCSQTLNHNVMYWYQQKSSQAPKLLFHYYDKDFNNEADTPDNFQSRRPNTSFCFLDIRSPGLGDTAMYLCATSSVAGRNEQFFGPGTRLTVL.